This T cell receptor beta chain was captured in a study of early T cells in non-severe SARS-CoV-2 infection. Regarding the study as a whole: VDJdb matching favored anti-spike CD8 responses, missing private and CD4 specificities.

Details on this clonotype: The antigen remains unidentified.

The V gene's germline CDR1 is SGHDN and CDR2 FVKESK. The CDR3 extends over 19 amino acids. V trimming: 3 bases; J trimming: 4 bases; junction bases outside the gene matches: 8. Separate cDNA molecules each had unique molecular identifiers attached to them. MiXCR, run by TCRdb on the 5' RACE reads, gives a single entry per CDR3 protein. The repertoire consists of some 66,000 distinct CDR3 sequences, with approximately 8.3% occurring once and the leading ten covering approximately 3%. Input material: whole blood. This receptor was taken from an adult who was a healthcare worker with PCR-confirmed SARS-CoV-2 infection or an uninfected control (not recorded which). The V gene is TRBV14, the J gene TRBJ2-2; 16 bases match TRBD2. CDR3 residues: CASSHGTSGRAGITGELFF. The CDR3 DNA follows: TGTGCCAGCAGCCACGGGACTAGCGGGAGGGCCGGGATCACCGGGGAGCTGTTTTTT.